Below are 27 T cell receptor beta chains sequenced from a single sample in a study of human T cells and chemical hapten exposure. As for time point: healthy volunteer bleed at 2 weeks. RNA extraction used unfractionated whole blood as the source of total RNA. TCRdb recomputed calls from the RACE reads with MiXCR, one row per CDR3 protein. In the table there are just over 90,000 distinct CDR3 sequences, about 8.6% of which are singletons. Sample: whole blood. The receptors originated from a female donor in good health. Some clones in this sample may be carry-over from other donors' samples.

V usage is TRBV7-9 and J usage is TRBJ1-1; D is perhaps TRBD1 (5 bases). Germline lookup yields CDR1 SEHNR and CDR2 FQNEAQ (reference sequence). Trimming pared 5 bases from V and 1 base from J, leaving 14 bases between. The CDR3 totals 15 residues. CDR3 nucleotides: TGTGCCAGCAGCCCCGGGGGGGTCACGAACACTGAAGCTTTCTTT. Protein product: CASSPGGVTNTEAFF. Supplemented by reference TRBV7-9 and TRBJ1-1, the full variable domain reads DTGVSQNPRHKITKRGQNVTFRCDPISEHNRLYWYRQTLGQGPEFLTYFQNEAQLEKSRLLSDRFSAERPKGSFSTLEIQRTEQGDSAMYLCASSPGGVTNTEAFFGQGTRLTVV.

This clonotype came up once. Its ends do not fully match the called genes, so a read error is possible. The genes are TRBV5-1 and TRBJ1-1, with 9 bases aligning to TRBD1. From germline, CDR1 is SGHRS and CDR2 YFSETQ. The CDR3 runs 15 residues. This CDR3 reads CTSSLGDREYTEAFF. The DNA for the CDR3 is TGCACCAGCAGCTTAGGGGACAGGGAGTACACTGAAGCTTTCTTT.

In its sample, this clonotype was seen a few times. The chain is built from TRBV6-6 and TRBJ2-3; no definite D call. Germline assignment: CDR1 MNHNY and CDR2 SVGAGI (reference sequence). This CDR3 is 15 amino acids long. V dropped 2 bases and J dropped 1 base, with 10 bases sitting between them. The CDR3 region is CASSYVEKGTDTQYF. The CDR3 DNA reads TGTGCCAGCAGTTACGTGGAGAAAGGCACAGATACGCAGTATTTT.

This clonotype was seen repeatedly, ten times or more. This chain links TRBV28 with TRBJ1-4; possibly TRBD1 for D (6 bases). CDR1 is MDHEN and CDR2 is SYDVKM in the germline V gene. Trimming removed 6 bases at V and 3 bases at J, with 11 bases between. This CDR3 is built from 14 residues. The CDR3 bases are TGTGCCAGCAGGCAGGGGACGGCTAATGAAAAACTGTTTTTT. Translating it yields CASRQGTANEKLFF. The full variable domain, its missing parts supplied by reference TRBV28 and TRBJ1-4, is DVKVTQSSRYLVKRTGEKVFLECVQDMDHENMFWYRQDPGLGLRLIYFSYDVKMKEKGDIPEGYSVSREKKERFSLILESASTNQTSMYLCASRQGTANEKLFFGSGTQLSVL.

The CDR3 bases are TGCAGCGTTGAAGTATTTCGGGACACCGATTACGAGCAGTACTTC. Encoded protein: CSVEVFRDTDYEQYF. V and J are TRBV29-1 and TRBJ2-7, with D maybe TRBD1 (6 bases). This CDR3 is 15 amino acids long. CDR1 is SQVTM and CDR2 is ANQGSEA in the germline V gene. V was pared by 1 base and J by 4 bases, with 17 bases between.

The chain uses TRBV7-9 and TRBJ2-1, with TRBD1 matching over 9 bases. Trimming cost V 5 bases and J 6 bases; bases outside gene matches: 8. Germline CDR1 reads SEHNR; CDR2 reads FQNEAQ (reference sequence). The CDR3 consists of 15 residues. The CDR3 region has the DNA TGTGCCAGCAGCCCACAGGGGGCGATGGGCAATGAGCAGTTCTTC. Amino acids: CASSPQGAMGNEQFF.

Remarks on this clonotype: A much larger clone is a single base away; this may be a read error. The chain recombines TRBV28 with TRBJ2-5; tentative D call: TRBD1 (5 bases). Germline V gene lookup returns CDR1 MDHEN and CDR2 SYDVKM. V lost 6 bases, J lost 5 bases, and 19 bases lay in between. The CDR3 spans 15 residues. CDR3 residues: CASSSSWTTSETQYF. CDR3 coding DNA: TGTGCCAGCAGCTCCTCGTGGACAACGAGTGAGACCCAGTACTTC. Using reference TRBV28 and TRBJ2-5 for the parts outside the CDR3, the full variable domain is DVKVTQSSRYLVKRTGEKVFLECVQDMDHENMFWYRQDPGLGLRLIYFSYDVKMKEKGDIPEGYSVSREKKERFSLILESASTNQTSMYLCASSSSWTTSETQYFGPGTRLLVL.

This clonotype has a count of ten or more. The chain has TRBV24-1 and TRBJ2-1; D ambiguous. The CDR3 contains 12 residues. Germline assignment: CDR1 KGHDR and CDR2 SFDVKD. V was shortened by 6 bases and J by 5 bases, with 7 bases between the two germline ends. Here the CDR3 DNA reads TGTGCCACCAGTAACAGCAACAATGAGCAGTTCTTC. Protein sequence: CATSNSNNEQFF.

The rearrangement uses TRBV25-1 and TRBJ2-1; no clear D gene. This CDR3 spans 15 amino acids. From germline, CDR1 is MGHDK and CDR2 SYGVNS. Trimming cost V 6 bases and J 5 bases, with 17 bases left between them. CDR3 residues: CASRSKGLGNNEQFF. In nucleotides, the CDR3 is TGTGCCAGCAGAAGCAAGGGATTAGGAAACAATGAGCAGTTCTTC.

This clonotype was seen many times. The CDR3 protein is CASSFASGRRETQYF. The CDR3 DNA is TGTGCCAGCAGCTTCGCTAGCGGGAGGCGAGAGACCCAGTACTTC. This sequence joins TRBV5-8 and TRBJ2-5, with 11 positions matching TRBD2. V lost 2 bases, J lost 4 bases, and 4 bases stayed unmatched. Germline assignment: CDR1 SGHTS and CDR2 YDEGEE. The CDR3 spans 15 residues.

V is TRBV2 and J is TRBJ1-1, with D possibly TRBD1 on 5 matching bases. The CDR3 has 13 residues. Germline loops: CDR1 SNHLY, CDR2 FYNNEI. Trimming shortened V by 8 bases and J by 0 bases, and 10 bases separated the two germline ends. CDR3 region: CASEWGVNTEAFF. The CDR3 DNA is TGTGCCAGCGAGTGGGGGGTGAACACTGAAGCTTTCTTT.

The chain is built from TRBV29-1 and TRBJ1-1; TRBD1 is a possible D gene (5 bases). CDR1 and CDR2 (germline): SQVTM, ANQGSEA. CDR3 size: 12 residues. With 8 bases removed from V and 0 bases from J, the gap between germline ends came to 10 bases. CDR3 in amino acids: CSYGGLNTEAFF. The DNA for the CDR3 is TGCAGCTATGGGGGATTGAACACTGAAGCTTTCTTT. The full variable domain, completed using reference TRBV29-1 and TRBJ1-1, is SAVISQKPSRDICQRGTSLTIQCQVDSQVTMMFWYRQQPGQSLTLIATANQGSEATYESGFVIDKFPISRPNLTFSTLTVSNMSPEDSSIYLCSYGGLNTEAFFGQGTRLTVV.

This sequence joins TRBV29-1 and TRBJ2-3, with unresolved D. Trimming pared 7 bases from V and 0 bases from J, leaving 14 bases between. The germline CDR1 and CDR2 sequences are SQVTM and ANQGSEA. The CDR3 has 14 amino acids. The CDR3 sequence is CSAPIGVSTDTQYF. The CDR3 DNA reads TGCAGCGCCCCAATTGGGGTCAGCACAGATACGCAGTATTTT.

This clonotype was counted ten times or more. The V and J genes are TRBV29-1 and TRBJ1-1; D unclear. Trimming took 5 bases from V and 8 from J, leaving 15 bases between them. Germline values: CDR1 SQVTM, CDR2 ANQGSEA. The CDR3 consists of 12 residues. DNA of the CDR3: TGCAGCGTTTTATCCCGGCGTGGGGAAGCTTTCTTT. This sequence encodes CSVLSRRGEAFF.

CDR3 coding DNA: TGTGCCATCAGTGACCCCGGACTAGCAGAAAACAATGAGCAGTTCTTC. Amino acid sequence: CAISDPGLAENNEQFF. The rearrangement joins TRBV10-3 to TRBJ2-1, with 8 bases matching TRBD2. Per germline, CDR1 ENHRY and CDR2 SYGVKD. With 3 bases clipped from V and 5 bases from J, the junction kept 9 bases outside the gene matches. This CDR3 has 16 residues.

This clonotype occurred many times. The chain employs TRBV29-1 and TRBJ1-2; TRBD1 is a possible D gene (6 bases). The CDR3 runs to 13 residues. V lost 4 bases and J 4 bases, leaving 13 bases between the germline ends. Germline lookup yields CDR1 SQVTM and CDR2 ANQGSEA. CDR3 region: CSVGGQMLYGYTF. CDR3 nucleotides: TGCAGCGTTGGGGGACAAATGCTCTATGGCTACACCTTC.

This clonotype has just a few counts. The chain combines TRBV6-6 with TRBJ2-2, with TRBD1 matching 8 bases. V shed 8 bases, J shed 5 bases, and the junction held 7 bases outside the gene matches. The germline V gene has CDR1 MNHNY and CDR2 SVGAGI (reference sequence). The CDR3 has 14 residues. The CDR3 loop reads CASAGQGQTGELFF. CDR3 DNA: TGTGCCAGCGCCGGACAGGGACAGACCGGGGAGCTGTTTTTT.

The sample holds many counts of this clonotype. The rearrangement uses TRBV4-1 and TRBJ2-3; TRBD1 is a possible D gene (5 bases). V was trimmed by 0 bases and J by 8 bases, leaving 9 bases between them. The CDR3 consists of 13 residues. Germline CDR1 MGHRA, CDR2 YSYEKL. The CDR3 is CASSQDQGVTQYF. The CDR3 DNA reads as TGCGCCAGCAGCCAAGATCAAGGGGTTACGCAGTATTTT.

This clonotype was recorded at least ten times. The chain is built from TRBV6-2 or TRBV6-3 and TRBJ2-3, with D possibly being TRBD2 (6 bases). The V gene lost 2 bases and the J gene lost 2 bases, with 14 bases spanning the gap. The V gene's germline CDR1 is MNHEY and CDR2 SVGEGT. CDR3 length: 16 residues. The CDR3 coding sequence is TGTGCCAGCAGTTACGCGGTGGGAGGATACACAGATACGCAGTATTTT. Protein sequence: CASSYAVGGYTDTQYF.

The table lists this clonotype with a few counts. The CDR3 spells CASSADGDRETQYF. DNA for the CDR3: TGTGCCAGCAGTGCGGACGGGGATCGGGAGACCCAGTACTTC. The chain couples TRBV2 to TRBJ2-5; D perhaps matches TRBD2 (5 bases). CDR1 is SNHLY and CDR2 is FYNNEI in the germline V gene. The CDR3 extends over 14 amino acids. V was pared by 4 bases and J by 5 bases, with 14 bases between.

This clonotype was detected only a few times. The junction departs from germline at one end; a sequencing error may be responsible. This chain links TRBV28 with TRBJ1-5; 7 nucleotides line up with TRBD1. The CDR3 has 15 amino acids. From germline, CDR1 is MDHEN and CDR2 SYDVKM. CDR3 region: CASRLLRGRDQPQQF. In DNA, the CDR3 is TGTGCCAGCCGATTACTGAGGGGGCGCGATCAGCCCCAGCAATTT.

This clonotype showed up just a few times. The V and J genes are TRBV20-1 and TRBJ2-7; tentatively, D is TRBD1 or TRBD2 (5 bases each). The V gene's germline CDR1 is DFQATT and CDR2 SNEGSKA (reference sequence). V dropped 6 bases and J dropped 0 bases, with 9 bases sitting between them. The CDR3 sequence is 12 residues long. The CDR3 sequence: CSAGDRSYEQYF. CDR3 DNA sequence: TGCAGTGCGGGGGACCGCTCCTACGAGCAGTACTTC.

This clonotype was picked up a small number of times. This chain links TRBV7-2 with TRBJ2-1, with 7 positions matching TRBD2. The length of the CDR3 is 13 residues. V lost 0 bases and J lost 9; bases outside the gene matches: 2. Germline values: CDR1 SGHTA, CDR2 FQGNSA. The CDR3 bases are TGTGCCAGCAGCTTAGCCACTAGCGCTGAGCAGTTCTTC. This codes for CASSLATSAEQFF.

This clonotype was observed a handful of times. The rearrangement joins TRBV7-2 to TRBJ1-1, with a tentative D call TRBD1 (5 bases). The germline V and J ends were trimmed by 6 bases and 1 base, with 9 bases remaining between them. Germline CDR1 is SGHTA and CDR2 is FQGNSA. This CDR3 has 13 amino acids. The DNA of the CDR3 is TGTGCCAGCAGAAGTACAGGGAACACTGAAGCTTTCTTT. Encoded protein: CASRSTGNTEAFF.

This chain joins TRBV11-2 and TRBJ1-1, with D possibly being TRBD1 (6 bases). The CDR3 runs 15 residues. Germline CDR1 and CDR2: SGHAT and FQNNGV. The V end was cut by 3 bases, the J end by 3 bases, with 14 bases between. As DNA, the CDR3 is TGTGCCAGCAGCTTCTCAGGGGTAGCGGACACTGAAGCTTTCTTT. Protein: CASSFSGVADTEAFF.

The rearrangement uses TRBV25-1 and TRBJ2-7; 9 bases are shared with TRBD2. Unmatched junction bases numbered 13, after V lost 3 bases and J lost 4 bases. The CDR3 consists of 17 residues. Germline lookup yields CDR1 MGHDK and CDR2 SYGVNS. In nucleotides, the CDR3 is TGTGCCAGCAGTGAGTCGTTGGATAGCGGGAGTAGTTACGAGCAGTACTTC. Translated, it gives CASSESLDSGSSYEQYF.

Worth noting for this clonotype: An end of the junction differs from the germline gene, which may be a read error. J is TRBJ2-3 and V is TRBV25-1, with D unclear. CDR1 and CDR2 (germline): MGHDK, SYGVNS. The CDR3 sequence is 14 residues long. The CDR3 region has the DNA TGTACCAGCAGTGAATCGGAGCCGACAGATACGCAGTATTTT. As protein: CTSSESEPTDTQYF.